The 32 T cell receptor beta chains reported below all come from one sample, sequenced in a study of T cell repertoires in cytomegalovirus infection. No antigen is known for these receptors. TCRdb reprocessed the reads with MiXCR, giving one entry per CDR3 protein. This table has about a million distinct CDR3 sequences, approximately 31% appearing once. The specimen comprised cultured CD8+ T cells from PBMCs, sampled from culture after CMV antigen stimulation. The source is a human donor in good health (CMV status not recorded). Some clones in this sample may be carry-over from other donors' samples.

In its sample, this clonotype was seen a few times. The chain couples TRBV12-3 or TRBV12-4 to TRBJ1-1; possibly TRBD1 for D (6 bases). The CDR3 has 13 amino acids. Trimming took off 4 bases at V and 4 bases at J, with 10 bases between the two ends. The CDR3 DNA reads as TGTGCCAGCAGTTCCCGGGGGCCCACTGAAGCTTTCTTT. It is translated as CASSSRGPTEAFF.

This clonotype came up a few times. The chain has TRBV7-9 and TRBJ2-5, with a possible D match to TRBD1 (6 bases). V lost 2 bases to trimming and J lost 4 bases, with 14 bases between them. The CDR3 totals 15 residues. The germline V gene encodes CDR1 SEHNR and CDR2 FQNEAQ (reference sequence). The CDR3 reads CASSLISGAAETQYF. CDR3 DNA: TGTGCCAGCAGCTTAATATCAGGGGCGGCAGAGACCCAGTACTTC.

The chain joins TRBV19 to TRBJ2-3, with D perhaps TRBD2 (6 bases). CDR3 length equals 15 residues. Trimming cost V 6 bases and J 4 bases, with 17 bases left between them. The germline V gene has CDR1 LNHDA and CDR2 SQIVND (reference sequence). CDR3 in amino acids: CASSRLDFLSDTQYF. The CDR3 nucleotides read TGTGCCAGTAGCCGACTAGATTTTCTTTCAGATACGCAGTATTTT.

There are many counts of this clonotype. The chain combines TRBV6-5 with TRBJ1-4; the D is unclear. The CDR3 is made up of 15 amino acids. V lost 1 base and J 3 bases, leaving 9 bases between the germline ends. Looked up from germline, CDR1 is MNHEY and CDR2 is SVGAGI. CDR3 nucleotide sequence: TGTGCCAGCAGTTACTTGGCAGATCCTAATGAAAAACTGTTTTTT. Translation gives CASSYLADPNEKLFF.

This clonotype was found a few times. The chain uses TRBV11-2 and TRBJ2-5; 7 positions match TRBD2. Germline CDR1 reads SGHAT; CDR2 reads FQNNGV. V was clipped by 5 bases and J by 3 bases; unmatched bases: 12. The CDR3 extends over 16 amino acids. CDR3 residues: CASSPWGGGTKETQYF. The CDR3, as DNA: TGTGCCAGCAGCCCGTGGGGGGGTGGGACCAAAGAGACCCAGTACTTC.

This clonotype was counted ten times or more. CDR3 residues: CASSPSPGQDRRNEAFF. The DNA for the CDR3 is TGTGCCAGCAGTCCCAGCCCGGGACAGGACCGAAGGAATGAAGCTTTCTTT. This chain joins TRBV27 and TRBJ1-1; TRBD1 agrees at 8 bases. The CDR3 is made up of 17 amino acids. V shed 5 bases, J shed 7 bases, and the junction held 18 bases outside the gene matches. Germline V lookup: CDR1 MNHEY, CDR2 SMNVEV (reference sequence).

The gene calls are TRBV9 and TRBJ2-5, with TRBD2 as a possible D gene (6 bases). Between the trimmed V and J ends, which lost 4 bases and 5 bases, there was a span of 15 bases. This CDR3 has 14 amino acids. Germline V gene data show CDR1 as SGDLS and CDR2 as YYNGEE. CDR3 sequence: CASSSPWGEETQYF. CDR3 nucleotide sequence: TGTGCCAGCAGCTCGCCCTGGGGGGAGGAGACCCAGTACTTC.

This clonotype turned up a few times. The V call is TRBV24-1, the J call TRBJ2-7; D not resolved. The CDR3 is made up of 12 amino acids. The V end was cut by 4 bases, the J end by 7 bases, with 10 bases between. Germline CDR1 KGHDR, CDR2 SFDVKD. The CDR3 loop reads CATSDPYKEQYV. DNA of the CDR3: TGTGCCACCAGTGACCCATATAAAGAGCAGTACGTC.

Many counts were recorded for this clonotype. The chain is built from TRBV7-9 and TRBJ2-1; TRBD1 agrees at 7 bases. After removal of 0 bases from V and 7 bases from J, the junction contained 0 bases not matched to a gene. Germline CDR1 SEHNR, CDR2 FQNEAQ (reference sequence). This CDR3 has 13 residues. The CDR3 DNA reads as TGTGCCAGCAGCTTAGCGGGACAGAATGAGCAGTTCTTC. Protein: CASSLAGQNEQFF.

This clonotype was counted only a few times. The CDR3 reads CASSTRTQTKEQFF. The DNA of the CDR3 is TGTGCCAGCAGCACAAGAACGCAAACGAAAGAGCAGTTCTTC. The chain joins TRBV11-2 to TRBJ2-1; D gene ambiguous. Germline CDR1 is SGHAT and CDR2 is FQNNGV. The CDR3 covers 14 residues. V was cut by 5 bases and J by 10 bases, with 18 bases left in between.

The chain has TRBV19 and TRBJ2-1; D perhaps matches TRBD2 (7 bases). Between the trimmed V and J ends, which lost 2 bases and 3 bases, there was a span of 11 bases. The germline gives CDR1 LNHDA, CDR2 SQIVND (reference sequence). CDR3 length equals 15 residues. The CDR3 DNA reads as TGTGCCAGTAGTATAAGGGGGGGGAACTACAATGAGCAGTTCTTC. It specifies CASSIRGGNYNEQFF.

This clonotype appeared many times. V and J are TRBV7-6 and TRBJ1-1, with TRBD1 identical over 7 bases. There are 16 residues in the CDR3. V lost 1 base and J lost 1; bases outside the gene matches: 6. CDR1 is SGHVS and CDR2 is FNYEAQ in the germline V gene. CDR3 region: CASSLEKTGRNTEAFF. The CDR3 coding sequence is TGTGCCAGCAGCTTAGAAAAGACAGGGCGGAACACTGAAGCTTTCTTT.

The chain couples TRBV12-3 or TRBV12-4 to TRBJ2-5; 7 bases line up with TRBD2. After removal of 3 bases from V and 3 bases from J, the junction contained 7 bases not matched to a gene. This CDR3 spans 15 amino acids. CDR3: CASSFRRAGEETQYF. As DNA, the CDR3 is TGTGCCAGCAGTTTTCGTCGCGCGGGAGAAGAGACCCAGTACTTC.

This clonotype has ten or more counts. DNA for the CDR3: TGTGCCAGCAGCTTAGCGCCGGGACAGGGGGCCCATAGCACTTTC. The encoded protein is CASSLAPGQGAHSTF. The chain couples TRBV7-6 to TRBJ2-6, with TRBD1 matching over 12 bases. This CDR3 has 15 amino acids. V lost 0 bases, J lost 19 bases, and 10 bases stayed unmatched. CDR1 is SGHVS, CDR2 FNYEAQ, per germline.

A remark on this clonotype: One junction end disagrees with the germline gene, perhaps due to a read error. The chain carries TRBV12-3 or TRBV12-4 and TRBJ1-5; a possible D gene is TRBD1 (6 bases). The CDR3 totals 16 residues. As DNA, the CDR3 is TGTGCCAACAGGGCACTGGGCGGGTCTAGAAATCAGCCCCAGCCTTTT. Encoded protein: CANRALGGSRNQPQPF.

This clonotype was observed a few times. The chain couples TRBV14 to TRBJ1-5; a weak D match, TRBD1 (5 bases). The CDR3 loop spans 13 amino acids. Germline CDR1 SGHDN, CDR2 FVKESK. Trimming shortened V by 0 bases and J by 11 bases, and 11 bases separated the two germline ends. CDR3 loop: CASSQDPGGAQHF. Written as DNA, the CDR3 is TGTGCCAGCAGCCAAGATCCCGGGGGGGCCCAGCATTTT.

The chain carries TRBV7-6 and TRBJ2-7, with 7 bases aligning to TRBD2. The CDR3 spans 15 residues. The germline gives CDR1 SGHVS, CDR2 FNYEAQ. J gave up 4 bases and V 5 bases, and 11 bases lay outside the gene matches. CDR3 in DNA: TGTGCCAGCAGCCCAATGGGCAGGGAGGGGTACGAGCAGTACTTC. Encoded protein: CASSPMGREGYEQYF.

This rearrangement joins TRBV5-1 to TRBJ1-1, with 7 nucleotides matching TRBD1. V shed 3 bases, J shed 5 bases, and the junction held 10 bases outside the gene matches. In germline, CDR1 is SGHRS, CDR2 YFSETQ. CDR3 length: 15 residues. The CDR3 sequence: CASSSTGALSTEAFF. CDR3 sequence (DNA): TGCGCCAGCAGCTCAACAGGGGCCCTGAGTACTGAAGCTTTCTTT.

This clonotype came up a few times. The genes are TRBV6-2 or TRBV6-3 and TRBJ2-7; 8 nucleotides match TRBD1. The CDR3 is made up of 14 amino acids. Looked up from germline, CDR1 is MNHEY and CDR2 is SVGEGT. The V and J ends lost 5 bases and 0 bases, in that order; junction bases with no gene match: 3. The CDR3 nucleotides are TGTGCCAGCAGTGGGACAGGCCGCTCCTACGAGCAGTACGTC. Its translation is CASSGTGRSYEQYV.

The J gene is TRBJ2-7, the V gene TRBV2; no firm D call. From germline, CDR1 is SNHLY and CDR2 FYNNEI. V lost 3 bases to trimming and J lost 2 bases, with 17 bases between them. CDR3 size: 16 residues. CDR3: CASSDPRGLAAYEQYF. CDR3 nucleotides: TGTGCCAGCAGTGACCCGCGCGGTTTAGCCGCCTACGAGCAGTACTTC. The complete variable domain, with remaining parts taken from reference TRBV2 and TRBJ2-7, reads EPEVTQTPSHQVTQMGQEVILRCVPISNHLYFYWYRQILGQKVEFLVSFYNNEISEKSEIFDDQFSVERPDGSNFTLKIRSTKLEDSAMYFCASSDPRGLAAYEQYFGPGTRLTVT.

This clonotype turned up a few times. J is TRBJ2-3 and V is TRBV28; TRBD1 matches 10 bases. The CDR3 has 14 amino acids. Germline-derived CDR1 and CDR2 are MDHEN and SYDVKM. The trim removed 7 bases at V and 4 bases at J, leaving 5 bases unmatched. CDR3 protein: CASTLGTGADTQYF. The CDR3 DNA reads as TGTGCCAGCACCTTGGGGACAGGGGCAGATACGCAGTATTTT.

The chain links TRBV5-4 to TRBJ2-3, with D possibly being TRBD2 (5 bases). This CDR3 contains 12 residues. Germline V gene lookup returns CDR1 SGHNT and CDR2 YYREEE (reference sequence). V lost 10 bases, J lost 0 bases, and 9 bases lay in between. The CDR3 DNA sequence: TGTGCCGCCGGCGGGAGCACAGATACGCAGTATTTT. This gives the protein CAAGGSTDTQYF.

This clonotype was picked up a small number of times. J is TRBJ1-5 and V is TRBV6-2 or TRBV6-3, with TRBD1 matching over 9 bases. With V trimmed by 8 bases and J by 9 bases, 8 bases remained unmatched. The CDR3 covers 13 residues. Germline CDR1 is MNHEY and CDR2 is SVGEGT. This CDR3 is CASGTGPVWPQHF. The CDR3 DNA is TGTGCCAGCGGGACAGGGCCCGTATGGCCCCAGCATTTT.

The gene calls are TRBV27 and TRBJ2-7; no clear D gene. Deletions cut 5 bases from V and 5 bases from J, with 10 bases between. The germline gives CDR1 MNHEY, CDR2 SMNVEV (reference sequence). This CDR3 contains 12 residues. The DNA for the CDR3 is TGTGCCAGCAGTCCCGGACGGGACGAGCAGTACGTC. It encodes CASSPGRDEQYV.

This clonotype was seen a few times. The chain combines TRBV6-2 or TRBV6-3 with TRBJ2-1, with D unclear. The CDR3 loop spans 12 amino acids. CDR1 is MNHEY and CDR2 is SVGEGT in the germline V gene. V was clipped by 5 bases and J by 10 bases, with 12 bases between them. CDR3 in amino acids: CASSRLLREQFF. CDR3 coding DNA: TGTGCCAGCAGTCGACTCCTCAGGGAGCAGTTCTTC.

About this clonotype itself: A much larger clone lies a single base off, so this may be a read error. This chain connects TRBV6-1 to TRBJ1-2, with D possibly being TRBD1 (5 bases). V lost 5 bases, J lost 7 bases, and 23 bases lay in between. This CDR3 is built from 16 residues. Per germline, CDR1 MNHNS and CDR2 SASEGT. The CDR3 here is CASSLSQEIQGGGYTF. The CDR3 DNA reads TGTGCCAGCAGTTTATCTCAGGAGATTCAGGGAGGTGGCTACACCTTC.

This clonotype was observed many times. This chain links TRBV7-2 with TRBJ2-1, with a possible D match to TRBD2 (8 bases). The V end lost 3 bases, the J end lost 6 bases, and 18 bases lay between the germline ends. Per germline, CDR1 SGHTA and CDR2 FQGNSA. The CDR3 runs to 16 residues. This CDR3 reads CASSFMTGLAGNEQFF. CDR3 DNA sequence: TGTGCCAGCAGCTTTATGACAGGGCTAGCGGGCAATGAGCAGTTCTTC.

This clonotype was seen ten or more times. This chain links TRBV7-9 with TRBJ2-7; a possible D gene is TRBD1 (5 bases). Trimming took 4 bases from V and 2 from J, leaving 9 bases between them. This CDR3 is built from 13 residues. In germline, CDR1 is SEHNR, CDR2 FQNEAQ (reference sequence). CDR3 loop: CASSSADTYEQYF. The CDR3 region has the DNA TGTGCCAGCAGCTCCGCGGACACCTACGAGCAGTACTTC.

The table lists this clonotype with a few counts. The chain joins TRBV7-9 to TRBJ2-5; 7 bases fit TRBD2. CDR3 size: 14 residues. Trimming at V came to 8 bases and at J to 2 bases, leaving 8 bases not matched to a gene. CDR1 is SEHNR and CDR2 is FQNEAQ in the germline V gene (reference sequence). In DNA form, the CDR3 reads TGTGCCAGCGTAAGGGCTAGCGGTCAAGAGACCCAGTACTTC. This gives the protein CASVRASGQETQYF.

This clonotype was seen more than once but under ten times. This chain links TRBV5-6 with TRBJ2-1; TRBD1 matches at 10 bases. Trimming at V came to 0 bases and at J to 6 bases, leaving 18 bases not matched to a gene. CDR3 length equals 20 residues. Germline V gives CDR1 SGHDT, CDR2 YYEEEE. The CDR3 bases are TGTGCCAGCAGCTTGGCTGGGACAGGGGAATTGAGAACTTACCTCAATGAGCAGTTCTTC. It encodes CASSLAGTGELRTYLNEQFF.

This clonotype was counted between two and nine times. The V call is TRBV29-1, the J call TRBJ1-2; D might be TRBD1 (6 bases). From germline, CDR1 is SQVTM and CDR2 ANQGSEA. This CDR3 is 12 amino acids long. Between the trimmed V and J ends, which lost 3 bases and 6 bases, there was a span of 11 bases. The CDR3 DNA reads TGCAGCGTTGATCAGGGGACTGATGGCTACACCTTC. Translated: CSVDQGTDGYTF.

This clonotype appeared a few times. J is TRBJ1-4 and V is TRBV12-3 or TRBV12-4; no reliable D call. CDR3 length equals 16 residues. The V gene lost 1 base and the J gene lost 10 bases, with 19 bases spanning the gap. The DNA for the CDR3 is TGTGCCAGCAGTTTAGAGGGTGGAGCAGTTTCCCGAAAACTGTTTTTT. Translation gives CASSLEGGAVSRKLFF.